The 25 T cell receptor beta chains below come from one sample, sequenced in a study of blood T cells in healthy people across ages. Sample-barcoded 5' priming and a J-beta primer mix drove a second PCR of about 7 to 11 cycles. TCRdb called the 5' RACE reads again in MiXCR, with one record for every CDR3 protein. The data contain 650,000 to 900,000 distinct CDR3 sequences, 55% to 65% of them singletons. The material sequenced was blood. Receptors originate from a young man in good health.

Only one count was recorded for this clonotype. This rearrangement joins TRBV7-2 to TRBJ2-5; unclear D gene. The V gene's germline CDR1 is SGHTA and CDR2 FQGNSA. The V end was cut by 5 bases, the J end by 12 bases, with 22 bases between. CDR3 length: 14 residues. CDR3 sequence: CASSQTARFGGEYF. As DNA, the CDR3 is TGTGCCAGCAGCCAAACAGCCCGTTTCGGTGGGGAGTACTTC. The complete variable domain, with remaining parts taken from reference TRBV7-2 and TRBJ2-5, reads GAGVSQSPSNKVTEKGKDVELRCDPISGHTALYWYRQSLGQGLEFLIYFQGNSAPDKSGLPSDRFSAERTGGSVSTLTIQRTQQEDSAVYLCASSQTARFGGEYFGPGTRLLVL.

Of note for this clonotype: The DNA is left out, because the CDR3 cannot be placed on it with certainty; the CDR3 is given as TCRdb lists it. The chain has TRBV20-1 and TRBJ2-7. A total of 15 residues make up the CDR3, ends included. CDR1 is DFQATT, CDR2 SNEGSKA, per germline (reference sequence). CDR3 region: CSAFFGRRPPYEQYF.

The V call is TRBV2, the J call TRBJ2-7; D is possibly TRBD1 or TRBD2 (5 bases each). V lost 4 bases and J 5 bases, leaving 18 bases between the germline ends. CDR1 and CDR2 (germline): SNHLY, FYNNEI. The CDR3 consists of 15 residues. CDR3 region: CASSGTGTDLHEQYF. The DNA for the CDR3 is TGTGCCAGCAGTGGGACCGGGACGGACCTTCACGAGCAGTACTTC.

The CDR3 DNA is TGTGCCAGCAGCGACCGTGTACTCGGGGCCAACGTCCTGACTTTC. Its protein is CASSDRVLGANVLTF. The gene calls are TRBV9 and TRBJ2-6; the D is unclear. The germline gives CDR1 SGDLS, CDR2 YYNGEE. Trimming removed 3 bases at V and 4 bases at J, with 11 bases between. The CDR3 extends over 15 amino acids.

The chain's CDR3 is CASSQGWKTDYNEQFF. DNA of the CDR3: TGTGCCAGCAGCCAAGGGTGGAAGACAGATTACAATGAGCAGTTCTTC. This chain uses TRBV4-2 with TRBJ2-1; the D gene is possibly TRBD1 (5 bases). Trimming stripped 1 base from V and 4 bases from J, with 14 bases between. Germline CDR1 reads LGHNA; CDR2 reads YNFKEQ. This CDR3 is built from 16 residues.

This CDR3 is CASSGLAQGYNEQFF. In DNA form, the CDR3 reads TGTGCCAGCAGCGGACTAGCCCAGGGGTACAATGAGCAGTTCTTC. V and J are TRBV4-2 and TRBJ2-1; 8 positions agree with TRBD2. With V trimmed by 5 bases and J by 4 bases, 7 bases remained unmatched. Germline V gives CDR1 LGHNA, CDR2 YNFKEQ. This CDR3 contains 15 residues.

A single count supports this clonotype. One junction end disagrees with the germline gene, perhaps due to a read error. The DNA for the CDR3 is TGTGCTAGCAGCTTAGGAGCGCGAGGGAACAACGAGCAGTTCTTC. This codes for CASSLGARGNNEQFF. The chain links TRBV7-7 to TRBJ2-1, with a possible D match to TRBD2 (5 bases). This CDR3 has 15 residues. Germline-derived CDR1 and CDR2 are SSHAT and FNYEAQ (reference sequence). Filled out from reference TRBV7-7 and TRBJ2-1, the complete variable domain reads GAGVSQSPRYKVTKRGQDVTLRCDPISSHATLYWYQQALGQGPEFLTYFNYEAQPDKSGLPSDRFSAERPEGSISTLTIQRTEQRDSAMYRCASSLGARGNNEQFFGPGTRLTVL.

V gene TRBV5-1 combines with J gene TRBJ2-3, with no clear D. The V gene's germline CDR1 is SGHRS and CDR2 YFSETQ. Trimming removed 2 bases from V and 2 bases from J, with 12 bases in between. This CDR3 contains 15 residues. CDR3: CASSFDGVNTDTQYF. The CDR3 bases are TGCGCCAGCAGCTTTGATGGGGTCAACACAGATACGCAGTATTTT.

This clonotype was counted between two and nine times. The chain is built from TRBV2 and TRBJ2-1, with 12 bases lining up with TRBD2. Unmatched junction bases numbered 12, after V lost 6 bases and J lost 6 bases. Germline CDR1 reads SNHLY; CDR2 reads FYNNEI. The CDR3 consists of 17 residues. The CDR3: CASRRGLAGGLSNEQFF. CDR3 sequence (DNA): TGTGCCAGCAGGAGGGGCCTAGCGGGGGGGCTTTCCAATGAGCAGTTCTTC.

To note about this clonotype: A read error may produce the germline difference seen at one junction end. J is TRBJ1-2 and V is TRBV3-1; the D is unclear. The CDR3 has 15 amino acids. CDR1 and CDR2 from the germline V gene are LGHDT and YNNKEL (reference sequence). CDR3 sequence: CANSQDGRANYGYTF. CDR3 nucleotide sequence: TGTGCCAACAGCCAAGACGGCAGAGCTAACTATGGCTACACCTTC.

The rearrangement uses TRBV9 and TRBJ1-1; the D gene is possibly TRBD1 (5 bases). The germline V gene has CDR1 SGDLS and CDR2 YYNGEE. Trimming took 4 bases from V and 6 from J, leaving 19 bases between them. CDR3 length equals 15 residues. As DNA, the CDR3 is TGTGCCAGCAGCCCTCGGGACGCCGGGTGGTCTGAAGCTTTCTTT. Translation: CASSPRDAGWSEAFF.

V usage is TRBV6-5 and J usage is TRBJ2-3; D gene uncertain. This CDR3 comprises 12 residues. The V end was cut by 10 bases, the J end by 7 bases, with 15 bases between. Germline V CDR1 and CDR2: MNHEY, SVGAGI. In nucleotides, the CDR3 is TGTGCCACCAGGTTTGAGTCGAATACGCAGTATTTT. It encodes CATRFESNTQYF.

The V gene is TRBV4-1, the J gene TRBJ2-7; 8 bases match TRBD1. The closer fit of TRBJ2-1 to the DNA end suggests the J call may be wrong. The CDR3 has 15 residues. The germline gives CDR1 MGHRA, CDR2 YSYEKL. The DNA for the CDR3 is TGCGCCAGCAGCCAAGTTTACAGGGGGGTACCTGAGCAGTTCTTC. As protein: CASSQVYRGVPEQFF.

The gene calls are TRBV4-2 and TRBJ2-1, with a tentative D call TRBD1 (6 bases). CDR1 LGHNA and CDR2 YNFKEQ come from the germline V gene. The CDR3 length is 16 residues. V was clipped by 1 base and J by 0 bases, with 10 bases between them. This chain's CDR3 is CASSQVQGTSYNEQFF. The CDR3 DNA sequence: TGTGCCAGCAGCCAAGTCCAGGGGACCTCCTACAATGAGCAGTTCTTC.

Only a few counts were recorded for this clonotype. This sequence joins TRBV20-1 and TRBJ1-1; D unclear. Trimming stripped 0 bases from V and 4 bases from J, with 12 bases between. Germline CDR1 DFQATT, CDR2 SNEGSKA (reference sequence). The CDR3 has 14 residues. In nucleotides, the CDR3 is TGCAGTGCTAGAGATGTAGGCGGAATCACTGAAGCTTTCTTT. Its translation: CSARDVGGITEAFF.

The chain uses TRBV4-2 and TRBJ1-2, with a possible D match to TRBD1 (5 bases). The CDR3 is 16 amino acids. The germline V and J ends were trimmed by 1 base and 0 bases, with 12 bases remaining between them. The germline V gene encodes CDR1 LGHNA and CDR2 YNFKEQ. CDR3 DNA: TGTGCCAGCAGCCAAGCGACAACAGGAGCTAACTATGGCTACACCTTC. Amino acid sequence: CASSQATTGANYGYTF.

J is TRBJ2-3 and V is TRBV5-1, with no clear D. This CDR3 comprises 15 residues. Germline lookup yields CDR1 SGHRS and CDR2 YFSETQ. Deletions cut 5 bases from V and 1 base from J, with 14 bases between. The CDR3 here is CASSLGTIGTDTQYF. The CDR3 coding sequence is TGCGCCAGCAGTCTCGGTACAATCGGCACAGATACGCAGTATTTT.

The chain uses TRBV7-2 and TRBJ2-1, with TRBD2 matching over 10 bases. With V trimmed by 5 bases and J by 4 bases, 5 bases remained unmatched. The CDR3 consists of 15 residues. Germline V CDR1 and CDR2: SGHTA, FQGNSA. CDR3 nucleotide sequence: TGTGCCAGCAGCCCGAGCGGGGGGGAGTACAATGAGCAGTTCTTC. Translated: CASSPSGGEYNEQFF.

This clonotype was observed a few times. The genes are TRBV12-3 or TRBV12-4 and TRBJ1-5; TRBD1 aligns across 7 bases. With 5 bases clipped from V and 4 bases from J, the junction kept 5 bases outside the gene matches. The CDR3 has 14 amino acids. This chain's CDR3 is CASSLGTENQPQHF. As DNA, the CDR3 is TGTGCCAGCAGTCTAGGGACAGAGAATCAGCCCCAGCATTTT.

The rearrangement joins TRBV2 to TRBJ2-5, with D unclear. Trimming shortened V by 6 bases and J by 2 bases, and 7 bases separated the two germline ends. This CDR3 region has 12 residues. Germline V gene lookup returns CDR1 SNHLY and CDR2 FYNNEI. The CDR3 loop reads CASRSNQETQYF. For the CDR3, the DNA is TGTGCCAGCAGGAGTAATCAAGAGACCCAGTACTTC.

There are a few counts of this clonotype. The chain carries TRBV4-3 and TRBJ1-6; D gene ambiguous. This CDR3 is 15 amino acids long. Trimming cost V 0 bases and J 9 bases, with 12 bases left between them. Germline assignment: CDR1 LGHNA and CDR2 YSLEER. CDR3 loop: CASSQEWVRGSPLHF. CDR3 DNA: TGCGCCAGCAGCCAAGAATGGGTGCGGGGTTCACCCCTCCACTTT.

This rearrangement joins TRBV29-1 to TRBJ2-1; 9 positions agree with TRBD2. V was clipped by 7 bases and J by 3 bases; unmatched bases: 7. Germline V gene data show CDR1 as SQVTM and CDR2 as ANQGSEA. The CDR3 totals 14 residues. The DNA for the CDR3 is TGCAGCGCCGCGGGGGGGCCCTTCTACAATGAGCAGTTCTTC. Its translation: CSAAGGPFYNEQFF.

This clonotype was counted only a few times. This chain joins TRBV4-2 and TRBJ1-2; D not resolved. Looked up from germline, CDR1 is LGHNA and CDR2 is YNFKEQ. The CDR3 totals 14 residues. The V end lost 0 bases, the J end lost 2 bases, and 7 bases lay between the germline ends. The chain's CDR3 is CASSQDMGNYGYTF. CDR3 in DNA: TGTGCCAGCAGCCAAGATATGGGAAACTATGGCTACACCTTC.

This rearrangement joins TRBV7-8 to TRBJ2-7; 8 bases agree with TRBD1. The CDR3 contains 18 residues. J gave up 3 bases and V 4 bases, and 17 bases lay outside the gene matches. Germline CDR1 reads SGHVS; CDR2 reads FQNEAQ. CDR3 sequence: CASSSNPPTGGPNYEQYF. CDR3 in DNA: TGTGCCAGCAGCTCAAACCCGCCAACAGGGGGACCGAACTACGAGCAGTACTTC.

This sequence joins TRBV12-3 or TRBV12-4 and TRBJ1-3; D is uncertain. The V gene lost 5 bases and the J gene lost 0 bases, with 14 bases spanning the gap. This CDR3 region has 16 residues. The CDR3 loop is CASSIRTRSSGNTIYF. The CDR3 coding sequence is TGTGCCAGCAGTATCCGGACTCGGAGCTCTGGAAACACCATATATTTT.